Following are 29 T cell receptor beta chains from one sample sequenced in a study of OX40 agonist ivuxolimab in advanced cancers. Only in-frame clones appear in the TCRdb table, and some are missing; sequencing was by immunoSEQ multiplex PCR. Of some 50,000 clones in the sample, more than 75% were seen once. The sequenced sample was CD4+ or CD8+ T cells sorted from blood, obtained in a trial of the OX40 agonist ivuxolimab. The receptors shown here come from an adult with an advanced solid tumor such as melanoma, head and neck, liver or kidney cancer.

The chain recombines TRBV5-5 with TRBJ2-1; maybe TRBD2 (5 bases). Per the germline V gene, CDR1 is SGHKS and CDR2 is YYEKEE (reference sequence). V was pared by 0 bases and J by 0 bases, with 7 bases between. The CDR3 runs to 15 residues. CDR3 residues: CASSLGGSSYNEQFF. DNA of the CDR3: TGTGCCAGCAGCTTGGGAGGGAGCTCCTACAATGAGCAGTTCTTC.

The gene calls are TRBV9 and TRBJ2-3, with TRBD2 matching over 10 bases. CDR3 length equals 16 residues. Germline V gives CDR1 SGDLS, CDR2 YYNGEE. The ends lost 0 bases at V and 3 bases at J; junction bases unmatched: 4. The CDR3: CASSVERAGGTDTQYF. The CDR3 coding sequence is TGTGCCAGCAGCGTAGAAAGAGCGGGAGGGACAGATACGCAGTATTTT. Using reference TRBV9 and TRBJ2-3 for the parts outside the CDR3, the full variable domain is DSGVTQTPKHLITATGQRVTLRCSPRSGDLSVYWYQQSLDQGLQFLIQYYNGEERAKGNILERFSAQQFPDLHSELNLSSLELGDSALYFCASSVERAGGTDTQYFGPGTRLTVL.

The chain is built from TRBV19 and TRBJ2-1; 10 bases fit TRBD2. Germline lookup yields CDR1 LNHDA and CDR2 SQIVND (reference sequence). Germline trimming cut 7 bases from V and 4 bases from J; bases unmatched to any gene: 7. The CDR3 has 15 residues. The DNA for the CDR3 is TGTGCCAGTACCCTCACGACTAGCGGGTACAATGAGCAGTTCTTC. Translating gives CASTLTTSGYNEQFF.

The chain employs TRBV28 and TRBJ1-5, with a weak D call TRBD1 (6 bases). The CDR3 sequence is 17 residues long. CDR1 MDHEN and CDR2 SYDVKM come from the germline V gene. V was cut by 3 bases and J by 2 bases, with 17 bases left in between. CDR3 DNA sequence: TGTGCCAGCAGTTTGCCAGAGCAATCAGGGGGCAATCAGCCCCAGCATTTT. Its translation is CASSLPEQSGGNQPQHF.

This chain uses TRBV28 with TRBJ2-3; 9 bases fit TRBD1. The CDR3 has 15 residues. The V and J ends lost 7 bases and 4 bases, in that order; junction bases with no gene match: 9. Germline V gene data show CDR1 as MDHEN and CDR2 as SYDVKM. The DNA of the CDR3 is TGTGCCAGCATCTCCGGGACAGGGACCGCAGATACGCAGTATTTT. This gives the protein CASISGTGTADTQYF.

This chain links TRBV28 with TRBJ2-1; 9 positions match TRBD2. J was trimmed by 8 bases and V by 3 bases; bases with no gene match: 5. There are 14 residues in the CDR3. The germline V gene encodes CDR1 MDHEN and CDR2 SYDVKM. The CDR3 loop is CASSLRGGRHEQFF. The CDR3 DNA follows: TGTGCCAGCAGTTTGCGGGGGGGAAGACATGAGCAGTTCTTC.

This clone came up once. This sample includes further DNA sequences coding for the same CDR3. The chain couples TRBV9 to TRBJ2-3; D unresolved. V was pared by 4 bases and J by 2 bases, with 5 bases between. This CDR3 region has 12 residues. Germline loops: CDR1 SGDLS, CDR2 YYNGEE. The CDR3: CASSSYTDTQYF. For the CDR3, the DNA is TGTGCCAGCAGCTCTTACACAGATACGCAGTATTTT.

The chain joins TRBV28 to TRBJ1-5; D is ambiguous. The CDR3 loop spans 13 amino acids. V lost 4 bases to trimming and J lost 5 bases, with 9 bases between them. Germline CDR1 reads MDHEN; CDR2 reads SYDVKM. DNA for the CDR3: TGTGCCAGCAGTTCGGACCTCTATCAGCCCCAGCATTTT. This codes for CASSSDLYQPQHF.

The chain is built from TRBV7-8 and TRBJ2-7; a weak D match, TRBD1 (5 bases). This CDR3 region has 17 residues. CDR1 is SGHVS and CDR2 is FQNEAQ in the germline V gene. V dropped 1 base and J dropped 1 base, with 17 bases sitting between them. The CDR3 here is CASSLGDPVGRSYEQYF. As DNA, the CDR3 is TGTGCCAGCAGCTTAGGTGACCCGGTGGGGCGGTCCTACGAGCAGTACTTC. The variable domain in full, completed from reference TRBV7-8 and TRBJ2-7, reads GAGVSQSPRYKVAKRGQDVALRCDPISGHVSLFWYQQALGQGPEFLTYFQNEAQLDKSGLPSDRFFAERPEGSVSTLKIQRTQQEDSAVYLCASSLGDPVGRSYEQYFGPGTRLTVT.

This clone was detected only once. The chain links TRBV19 to TRBJ1-2; no definite D call. The CDR3 consists of 14 residues. Germline loops: CDR1 LNHDA, CDR2 SQIVND (reference sequence). Deletions cut 3 bases from V and 4 bases from J, with 12 bases between. The chain's CDR3 is CASSILGGSYGYTF. The CDR3 nucleotides read TGTGCCAGTAGTATTCTTGGAGGGTCCTATGGCTACACCTTC.

V and J are TRBV4-1 and TRBJ2-7; D might be TRBD2 (5 bases). This CDR3 has 14 amino acids. Trimming removed 0 bases from V and 4 bases from J, with 10 bases in between. The germline V gene encodes CDR1 MGHRA and CDR2 YSYEKL. The CDR3 here is CASSQEWRSYEQYF. The CDR3 DNA reads TGCGCCAGCAGCCAAGAATGGAGGTCGTACGAGCAGTACTTC.

The chain employs TRBV28 and TRBJ2-1; 11 nucleotides agree with TRBD2. The germline CDR1 and CDR2 sequences are MDHEN and SYDVKM. This CDR3 has 16 amino acids. With 3 bases clipped from V and 12 bases from J, the junction kept 13 bases outside the gene matches. The CDR3 here is CASSFGTSGREKGQFF. The CDR3 region has the DNA TGTGCCAGCAGTTTTGGGACTAGCGGAAGGGAGAAAGGGCAGTTCTTC.

This rearrangement joins TRBV7-9 to TRBJ2-5; perhaps TRBD1 as D (6 bases). CDR3 length: 14 residues. Germline values: CDR1 SEHNR, CDR2 FQNEAQ (reference sequence). V dropped 2 bases and J dropped 2 bases, with 9 bases sitting between them. CDR3 DNA: TGTGCCAGCAGCTTAACAGGGAAACAAGAGACCCAGTACTTC. Protein sequence: CASSLTGKQETQYF. The full variable domain, with the rest looked up from reference TRBV7-9 and TRBJ2-5, is DTGVSQNPRHKITKRGQNVTFRCDPISEHNRLYWYRQTLGQGPEFLTYFQNEAQLEKSRLLSDRFSAERPKGSFSTLEIQRTEQGDSAMYLCASSLTGKQETQYFGPGTRLLVL.

The V call is TRBV7-2, the J call TRBJ2-5; unclear D gene. This CDR3 contains 15 residues. Germline V CDR1 and CDR2: SGHTA, FQGNSA. The ends were cut back, 4 bases at V and 5 bases at J, with 17 bases in the middle. The CDR3 bases are TGTGCCAGCAGCTCCCATGCCGCAGGATGGGAGACCCAGTACTTC. Its translation is CASSSHAAGWETQYF. Supplemented by reference TRBV7-2 and TRBJ2-5, the full variable domain reads GAGVSQSPSNKVTEKGKDVELRCDPISGHTALYWYRQSLGQGLEFLIYFQGNSAPDKSGLPSDRFSAERTGGSVSTLTIQRTQQEDSAVYLCASSSHAAGWETQYFGPGTRLLVL.

The chain recombines TRBV29-1 with TRBJ2-1; D uncertain. V lost 6 bases and J 9 bases, leaving 15 bases between the germline ends. The germline CDR1 and CDR2 sequences are SQVTM and ANQGSEA. This CDR3 has 12 residues. The CDR3 DNA reads as TGCAGCGTCCTTGGGTTGTGGCCTGAGCAGTTCTTC. Residues: CSVLGLWPEQFF.

This clone was seen a single time. The chain employs TRBV27 and TRBJ1-1; D is unclear. The V gene lost 2 bases and the J gene lost 5 bases, with 15 bases spanning the gap. Germline V gives CDR1 MNHEY, CDR2 SMNVEV (reference sequence). This CDR3 comprises 15 residues. The CDR3 nucleotides are TGTGCCAGCAGTTTAGCCCCTACCTGGGGAACTGAAGCTTTCTTT. Its translation: CASSLAPTWGTEAFF.

This clone was counted a few times. The chain has TRBV7-2 and TRBJ2-1; 10 bases align to TRBD2. The CDR3 length is 15 residues. The V and J ends lost 3 bases and 7 bases, in that order; junction bases with no gene match: 6. Germline loops: CDR1 SGHTA, CDR2 FQGNSA. CDR3 sequence: CASSFMGSGGNEQFF. The CDR3 DNA reads as TGTGCCAGCAGCTTCATGGGTAGCGGGGGGAATGAGCAGTTCTTC.

This rearrangement joins TRBV6-1 to TRBJ2-3, with TRBD2 identical over 8 bases. This CDR3 contains 16 residues. The J segment lost 2 bases and the V segment lost 4 bases, leaving 8 bases of the junction unmatched. Germline V CDR1 and CDR2: MNHNS, SASEGT. The CDR3 nucleotides read TGTGCCAGCAGTGCCAGAACGGGAGGGAACACAGATACGCAGTATTTT. Translating it yields CASSARTGGNTDTQYF.

The chain recombines TRBV11-2 with TRBJ2-1; maybe TRBD2 (6 bases). The V and J ends lost 5 bases and 10 bases respectively, with 18 bases between them. The CDR3 is 14 residues long. Germline V gene data show CDR1 as SGHAT and CDR2 as FQNNGV. The CDR3: CASSPLGGSDEQFF. As DNA, the CDR3 is TGTGCCAGCAGCCCCCTCGGGGGTAGCGACGAGCAGTTCTTC.

The J gene is TRBJ2-5, the V gene TRBV7-6; TRBD2 matches 12 bases. The V and J ends lost 5 bases and 5 bases, in that order; junction bases with no gene match: 15. Germline CDR1 SGHVS, CDR2 FNYEAQ. The CDR3 is 18 residues long. The CDR3 reads CASSRYLTLAGGQETQYF. CDR3 in DNA: TGTGCCAGCAGCCGCTATTTAACTCTAGCGGGAGGGCAGGAGACCCAGTACTTC.

The chain couples TRBV28 to TRBJ2-6; D call uncertain. The CDR3 totals 13 residues. Germline CDR1 MDHEN, CDR2 SYDVKM. The V end lost 6 bases, the J end lost 3 bases, and 6 bases lay between the germline ends. CDR3 DNA: TGTGCCAGCAGCCTCGGTGGGGCCAACGTCCTGACTTTC. The encoded protein is CASSLGGANVLTF. The full variable domain, its missing parts supplied by reference TRBV28 and TRBJ2-6, is DVKVTQSSRYLVKRTGEKVFLECVQDMDHENMFWYRQDPGLGLRLIYFSYDVKMKEKGDIPEGYSVSREKKERFSLILESASTNQTSMYLCASSLGGANVLTFGAGSRLTVL.

This rearrangement joins TRBV11-2 to TRBJ2-5; 10 positions match TRBD2. Germline CDR1 is SGHAT and CDR2 is FQNNGV. V shed 4 bases and J 5 bases; nucleotides not matched to a gene: 13. The CDR3 length is 17 residues. The CDR3 bases are TGTGCCAGCAGCTCCGGGGTAGCGGGAGGCATGGGGGAGACCCAGTACTTC. It yields the protein CASSSGVAGGMGETQYF.

The rearrangement joins TRBV4-1 to TRBJ1-1, with unresolved D. Trimming left V 0 bases short and J 6 bases short, with 11 bases between. CDR3 length: 14 amino acids. Germline values: CDR1 MGHRA, CDR2 YSYEKL. The CDR3 DNA reads as TGCGCCAGCAGCCAAGAGCCCACTCGGGCTGAAGCTTTCTTT. This translates into CASSQEPTRAEAFF.

The CDR3 sequence: CASSETGGSEQFF. CDR3 DNA sequence: TGTGCCAGCAGTGAGACAGGGGGAAGTGAGCAGTTCTTC. The chain recombines TRBV9 with TRBJ2-1, with 9 bases aligning to TRBD1. The CDR3 runs 13 residues. Per the germline V gene, CDR1 is SGDLS and CDR2 is YYNGEE. The ends lost 5 bases at V and 9 bases at J; junction bases unmatched: 6.

The chain has TRBV9 and TRBJ2-2; D is ambiguous. CDR3 length equals 15 residues. Germline CDR1 is SGDLS and CDR2 is YYNGEE. Trimming left V 0 bases short and J 5 bases short, with 11 bases between. DNA for the CDR3: TGTGCCAGCAGCGTAGGAAGGGTTTGGACCGGGGAGCTGTTTTTT. Residues: CASSVGRVWTGELFF.

The chain links TRBV6-1 to TRBJ2-6; no reliable D call. V was clipped by 7 bases and J by 1 base, with 11 bases between them. In germline, CDR1 is MNHNS, CDR2 SASEGT. The CDR3 spans 15 residues. CDR3 DNA: TGTGCCAGCACTCCCGAAGGTTCTGGGGCCAACGTCCTGACTTTC. Amino acid sequence: CASTPEGSGANVLTF.

The chain uses TRBV7-2 and TRBJ2-1; 10 nucleotides agree with TRBD2. The CDR3 consists of 18 residues. Germline V gene sequence: CDR1 SGHTA, CDR2 FQGNSA. After removal of 2 bases from V and 6 bases from J, the junction contained 13 bases not matched to a gene. CDR3 sequence: CASSLTQFRTSGGNEQFF. The CDR3 nucleotides read TGTGCCAGCAGCTTAACACAGTTCCGGACTAGCGGAGGCAATGAGCAGTTCTTC.

The J gene is TRBJ2-2, the V gene TRBV2; a possible D gene is TRBD1 (6 bases). Between the trimmed V and J ends, which lost 3 bases and 11 bases, there was a span of 16 bases. The CDR3 extends over 14 amino acids. Germline V CDR1 and CDR2: SNHLY, FYNNEI. The CDR3 sequence: CASSDPRTANELFF. Here the CDR3 DNA reads TGTGCCAGCAGTGATCCACGGACAGCTAATGAGCTGTTTTTT.

The chain employs TRBV27 and TRBJ2-7, with 7 bases fitting TRBD2. V gave up 5 bases and J gave up 2 bases; unmatched junction bases: 3. This CDR3 has 13 residues. CDR1 and CDR2 (germline): MNHEY, SMNVEV (reference sequence). The CDR3, as DNA: TGTGCCAGCAGTCGTACTAGCGCCTACGAGCAGTACTTC. Translated: CASSRTSAYEQYF.